This T cell receptor (beta chain) comes out of a study of breast tumors, draining lymph nodes, adjacent tissues. Study results and limitations: Compared with basal-like, luminal-like tumors shared significantly more repertoire with nontumor tissue. Tumors had less TCR diversity than lymph nodes, more than nontumor tissue. Tumor T cell lymph node origin was a supported hypothesis, not proven. The data were judged consistent with most tumor T cells coming from lymph node and expanding in tumor.

Breast cancer patients provided tissue from their axillary draining lymph nodes. Via MiXCR, TCRdb re-called the multiplex PCR reads, giving one row per CDR3 protein. The sample includes over 130,000 distinct CDR3 sequences, 32% of them seen just once. A word on this clonotype: Its antigen is unidentified.

Germline assignment: CDR1 MNHNS and CDR2 SASEGT. Trimming cost V 10 bases and J 4 bases, with 16 bases left between them. The CDR3 is 13 amino acids. The clonotype was recovered from a female donor with breast cancer. Some clones in this sample may be carry-over from other donors' samples. This chain uses TRBV6-1 with TRBJ2-5; D may be TRBD1 or TRBD2 (6 bases each). Sample: axillary lymph node tissue. The CDR3 DNA is TGTGCCACCCGCGTTGGGGGGCGAGAGACCCAGTACTTC. Amino acid sequence: CATRVGGRETQYF.